This T cell receptor beta chain was obtained from a study of blood T cells in healthy people across ages. V was pared by 4 bases and J by 3 bases, with 6 bases of the junction left unmatched. CDR3 length equals 15 residues. Germline V lookup: CDR1 SGDLS, CDR2 YYNGEE. PCR was performed a second time for roughly 7 to 11 cycles using a sample-barcoded 5' primer and a J-beta primer mix. TCRdb independently ran MiXCR on the 5' RACE reads; one entry per CDR3 protein. The sample has 600,000 to 650,000 distinct CDR3 sequences, roughly three fifths seen once; the top ten hold approximately 37%. This clonotype was seen repeatedly, ten times or more.

This TCR was recovered from a man aged 55-75 years in good health. The sequencing sample was made of blood. The chain combines TRBV9 with TRBJ2-3; 9 bases fit TRBD2. CDR3 loop: CASSPGTSFTDTQYF. As DNA, the CDR3 is TGTGCCAGCAGCCCCGGGACTAGCTTTACAGATACGCAGTATTTT. The entire variable domain, with the rest obtained from reference TRBV9 and TRBJ2-3, is as follows: DSGVTQTPKHLITATGQRVTLRCSPRSGDLSVYWYQQSLDQGLQFLIQYYNGEERAKGNILERFSAQQFPDLHSELNLSSLELGDSALYFCASSPGTSFTDTQYFGPGTRLTVL.